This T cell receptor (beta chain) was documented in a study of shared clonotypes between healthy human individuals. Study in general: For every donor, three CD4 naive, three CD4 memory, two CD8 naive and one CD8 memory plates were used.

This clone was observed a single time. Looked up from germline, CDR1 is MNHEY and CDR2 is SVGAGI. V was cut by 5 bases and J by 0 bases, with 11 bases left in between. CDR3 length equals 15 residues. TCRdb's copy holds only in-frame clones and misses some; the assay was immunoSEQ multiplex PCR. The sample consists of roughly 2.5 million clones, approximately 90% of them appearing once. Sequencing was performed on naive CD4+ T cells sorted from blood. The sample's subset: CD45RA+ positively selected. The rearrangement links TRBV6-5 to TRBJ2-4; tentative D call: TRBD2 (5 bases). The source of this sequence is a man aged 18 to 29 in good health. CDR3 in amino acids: CASSRGVPAKNIQYF. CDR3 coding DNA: TGTGCCAGCAGTCGGGGAGTTCCAGCCAAAAACATTCAGTACTTC.